Described below is a single T cell receptor (beta chain) sequence and its context. This sample is drawn from a study of blood T cell repertoires in COVID-19. Study-level background: COVID-19 samples, acute and convalescent, were from the United States, Italy and Spain.

Here immunoSEQ multiplex PCR was the method, and the copy in TCRdb shows in-frame clones only, minus some. This sample has fewer than 150,000 clones; around 87% occur once, and the top ten carry approximately 4%. The clonotype originates from a woman in her sixties or seventies with acute or convalescent COVID-19. What was sequenced was peripheral blood.

The CDR3: CASSSLAGGFYNEQFF. CDR3 coding DNA: TGCGCCAGCAGCTCGTTAGCGGGAGGCTTCTACAATGAGCAGTTCTTC. The chain employs TRBV5-1 and TRBJ2-1, with TRBD2 identical over 10 bases. This CDR3 has 16 amino acids. From germline, CDR1 is SGHRS and CDR2 YFSETQ. After removal of 3 bases from V and 3 bases from J, the junction contained 6 bases not matched to a gene.